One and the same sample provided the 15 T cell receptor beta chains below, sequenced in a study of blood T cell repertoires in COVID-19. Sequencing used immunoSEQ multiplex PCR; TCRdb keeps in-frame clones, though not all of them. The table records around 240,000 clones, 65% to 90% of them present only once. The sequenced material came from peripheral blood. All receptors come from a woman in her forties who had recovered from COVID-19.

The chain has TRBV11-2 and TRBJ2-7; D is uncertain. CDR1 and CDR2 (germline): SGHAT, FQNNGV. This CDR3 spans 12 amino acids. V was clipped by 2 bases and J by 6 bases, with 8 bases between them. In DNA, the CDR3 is TGTGCCAGCAGCTTACCCTATAGCGAGCAGTACTTC. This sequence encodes CASSLPYSEQYF.

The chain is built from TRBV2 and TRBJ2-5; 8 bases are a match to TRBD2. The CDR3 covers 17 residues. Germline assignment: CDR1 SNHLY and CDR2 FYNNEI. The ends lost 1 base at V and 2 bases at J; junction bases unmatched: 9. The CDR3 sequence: CASSEVSGGPWQETQYF. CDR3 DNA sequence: TGTGCCAGCAGTGAAGTTTCGGGGGGGCCTTGGCAAGAGACCCAGTACTTC.

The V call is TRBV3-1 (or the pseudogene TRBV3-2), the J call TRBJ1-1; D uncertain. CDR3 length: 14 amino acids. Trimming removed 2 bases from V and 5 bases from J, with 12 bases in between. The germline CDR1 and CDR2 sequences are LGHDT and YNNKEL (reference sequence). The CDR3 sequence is CASSQRDRWTEAFF. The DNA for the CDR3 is TGTGCCAGCAGCCAACGGGATAGATGGACTGAAGCTTTCTTT.

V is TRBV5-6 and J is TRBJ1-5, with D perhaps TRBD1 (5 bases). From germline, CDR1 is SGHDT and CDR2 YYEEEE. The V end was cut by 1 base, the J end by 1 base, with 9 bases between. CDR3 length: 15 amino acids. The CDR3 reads CASSLFGGSNQPQHF. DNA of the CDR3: TGTGCCAGCAGCTTGTTCGGGGGAAGCAATCAGCCCCAGCATTTT.

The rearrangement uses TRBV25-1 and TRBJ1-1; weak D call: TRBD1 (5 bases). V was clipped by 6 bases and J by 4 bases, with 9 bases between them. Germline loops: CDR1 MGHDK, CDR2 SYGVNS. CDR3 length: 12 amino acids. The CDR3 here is CASRLGATEAFF. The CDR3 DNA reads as TGTGCCAGCAGGCTAGGGGCCACTGAAGCTTTCTTT.

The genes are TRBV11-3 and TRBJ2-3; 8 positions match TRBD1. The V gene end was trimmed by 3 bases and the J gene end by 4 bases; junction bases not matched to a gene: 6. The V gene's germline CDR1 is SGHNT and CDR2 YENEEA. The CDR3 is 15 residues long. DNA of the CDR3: TGTGCCAGCAGCTTGGGGCAGGGGGCGGCAGATACGCAGTATTTT. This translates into CASSLGQGAADTQYF.

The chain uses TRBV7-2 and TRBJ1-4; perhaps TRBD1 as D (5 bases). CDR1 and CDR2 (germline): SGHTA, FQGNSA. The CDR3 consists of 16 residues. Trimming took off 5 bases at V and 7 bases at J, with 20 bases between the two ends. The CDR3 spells CASSPTQDNKGEKLFF. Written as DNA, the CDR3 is TGTGCCAGCAGCCCAACTCAGGACAATAAGGGTGAAAAACTGTTTTTT.

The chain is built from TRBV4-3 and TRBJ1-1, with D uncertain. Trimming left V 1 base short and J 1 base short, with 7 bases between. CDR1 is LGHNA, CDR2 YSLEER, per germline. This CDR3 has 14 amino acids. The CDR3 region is CASSQVPGNTEAFF. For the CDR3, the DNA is TGCGCCAGCAGCCAAGTTCCGGGGAACACTGAAGCTTTCTTT.

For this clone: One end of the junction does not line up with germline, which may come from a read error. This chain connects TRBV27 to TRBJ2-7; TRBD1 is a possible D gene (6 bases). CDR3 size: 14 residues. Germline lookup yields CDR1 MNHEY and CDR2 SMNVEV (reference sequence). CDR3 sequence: CASSHRDGTYGQYF. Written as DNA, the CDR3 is TGTGCCAGCAGCCACAGGGACGGGACCTACGGGCAGTACTTC.

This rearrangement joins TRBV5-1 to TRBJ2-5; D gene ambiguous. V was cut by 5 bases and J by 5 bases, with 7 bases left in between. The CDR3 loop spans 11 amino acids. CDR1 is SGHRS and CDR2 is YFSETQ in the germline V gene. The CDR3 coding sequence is TGCGCCAGCAGTTATTTGGAGACCCAGTACTTC. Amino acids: CASSYLETQYF.

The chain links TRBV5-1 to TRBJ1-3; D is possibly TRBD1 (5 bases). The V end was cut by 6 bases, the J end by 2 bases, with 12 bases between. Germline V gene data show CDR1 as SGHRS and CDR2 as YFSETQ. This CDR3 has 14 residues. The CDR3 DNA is TGCGCCAGCACGGAGGGGTCGGCTGGAAACACCATATATTTT. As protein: CASTEGSAGNTIYF.

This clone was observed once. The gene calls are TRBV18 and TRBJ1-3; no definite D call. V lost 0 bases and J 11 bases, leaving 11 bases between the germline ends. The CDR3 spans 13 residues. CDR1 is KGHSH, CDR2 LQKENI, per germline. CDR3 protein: CASSPPLSNAIYF. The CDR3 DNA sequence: TGTGCCAGCTCACCACCGTTGAGCAACGCCATATATTTT.

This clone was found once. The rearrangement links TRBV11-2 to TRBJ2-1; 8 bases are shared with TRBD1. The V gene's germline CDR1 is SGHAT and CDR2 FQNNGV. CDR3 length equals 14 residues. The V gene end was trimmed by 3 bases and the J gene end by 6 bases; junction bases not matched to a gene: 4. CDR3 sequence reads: CASSFRTGINEQFF. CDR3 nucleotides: TGTGCCAGCAGCTTCCGGACAGGGATCAATGAGCAGTTCTTC.

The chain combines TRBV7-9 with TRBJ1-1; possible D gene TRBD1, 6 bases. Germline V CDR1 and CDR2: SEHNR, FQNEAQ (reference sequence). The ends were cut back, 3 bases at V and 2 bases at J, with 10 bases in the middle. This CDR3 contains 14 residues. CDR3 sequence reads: CASSLEGGNTEAFF. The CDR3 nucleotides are TGTGCCAGCAGCTTGGAAGGGGGTAACACTGAAGCTTTCTTT.

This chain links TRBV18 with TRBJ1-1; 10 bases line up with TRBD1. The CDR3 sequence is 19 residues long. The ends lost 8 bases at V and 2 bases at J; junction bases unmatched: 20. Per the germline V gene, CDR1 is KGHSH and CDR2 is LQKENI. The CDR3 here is CASVISGTGVPEPNTEAFF. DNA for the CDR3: TGTGCCAGCGTTATTTCCGGGACAGGGGTCCCTGAACCTAACACTGAAGCTTTCTTT.